One and the same sample provided the 20 T cell receptor beta chains below, sequenced in a study of OX40 agonist ivuxolimab in advanced cancers. Clones were read by immunoSEQ multiplex PCR, and TCRdb kept only the in-frame ones, dropping some. The sample comprises approximately 82,000 clones, approximately 84% of which are singletons, and more than 20% rests with the top ten. The sample was CD4+ or CD8+ T cells sorted from blood, taken in a trial of the OX40 agonist ivuxolimab. Source of these receptors: an adult with an advanced solid tumor such as melanoma, head and neck, liver or kidney cancer.

The genes are TRBV28 and TRBJ1-1; 8 bases are a match to TRBD1. V shed 3 bases, J shed 1 base, and the junction held 10 bases outside the gene matches. This CDR3 is built from 17 residues. The V gene's germline CDR1 is MDHEN and CDR2 SYDVKM. CDR3 residues: CASSLSAFGQGNTEAFF. The CDR3, as DNA: TGTGCCAGCAGTTTGTCAGCTTTTGGACAGGGGAACACTGAAGCTTTCTTT.

The chain employs TRBV4-1 and TRBJ1-2, with TRBD1 matching 9 bases. This CDR3 region has 15 residues. Trimming at V came to 0 bases and at J to 4 bases, leaving 3 bases not matched to a gene. CDR1 is MGHRA and CDR2 is YSYEKL in the germline V gene. The CDR3 loop is CASSQDGQGSYGYTF. The CDR3 region has the DNA TGCGCCAGCAGCCAAGATGGACAGGGGAGCTATGGCTACACCTTC.

This sequence joins TRBV7-6 and TRBJ1-1; no reliable D call. The V gene lost 2 bases and the J gene lost 0 bases, with 10 bases spanning the gap. The CDR3 contains 15 residues. CDR1 is SGHVS, CDR2 FNYEAQ, per germline. Here the CDR3 reads CASSLPNHVNTEAFF. For the CDR3, the DNA is TGTGCCAGCAGCTTACCCAATCACGTGAACACTGAAGCTTTCTTT.

V gene TRBV7-2 combines with J gene TRBJ2-1, with a tentative D call TRBD2 (5 bases). The CDR3 contains 18 residues. CDR1 and CDR2 (germline): SGHTA, FQGNSA. Between the trimmed V and J ends, which lost 1 base and 0 bases, there was a span of 16 bases. CDR3 sequence: CASSLGLERTSSYNEQFF. DNA for the CDR3: TGTGCCAGCAGCTTAGGGCTTGAGCGGACGAGCTCCTACAATGAGCAGTTCTTC.

V is TRBV19 and J is TRBJ1-2; the D gene is possibly TRBD1 (5 bases). The germline V gene encodes CDR1 LNHDA and CDR2 SQIVND (reference sequence). There are 15 residues in the CDR3. V was cut by 4 bases and J by 4 bases, with 16 bases left in between. CDR3 amino acids: CASSTPRQGSYGYTF. CDR3 sequence (DNA): TGTGCCAGTAGTACCCCCCGGCAGGGCAGCTATGGCTACACCTTC.

This sequence joins TRBV2 and TRBJ1-1, with D maybe TRBD1 (6 bases). The CDR3 totals 16 residues. The V end was cut by 2 bases, the J end by 0 bases, with 13 bases between. From germline, CDR1 is SNHLY and CDR2 FYNNEI. For the CDR3, the DNA is TGTGCCAGCAGTGAAAGTTCGGGGGCCATGAACACTGAAGCTTTCTTT. Amino acid sequence: CASSESSGAMNTEAFF.

J is TRBJ1-5 and V is TRBV19; a weak D match, TRBD1 (5 bases). CDR3 size: 15 residues. The ends were cut back, 4 bases at V and 6 bases at J, with 16 bases in the middle. Germline V gene sequence: CDR1 LNHDA, CDR2 SQIVND (reference sequence). This CDR3 reads CASSTSRGGGQPQHF. In nucleotides, the CDR3 is TGTGCCAGTAGTACGTCCCGGGGGGGAGGTCAGCCCCAGCATTTT.

The V and J genes are TRBV5-4 and TRBJ1-3, with 7 bases aligning to TRBD1. Trimming removed 4 bases from V and 1 base from J; junction bases left unmatched: 5. The germline V gene encodes CDR1 SGHNT and CDR2 YYREEE (reference sequence). The length of the CDR3 is 15 residues. The CDR3 reads CASSPGQRSGNTIYF. DNA of the CDR3: TGTGCCAGCAGCCCGGGACAGAGATCTGGAAACACCATATATTTT.

This clone showed up just once. CDR3 sequence reads: CASSFEGNGYEQYF. CDR3 nucleotides: TGCGCCAGCAGCTTTGAGGGGAACGGCTACGAGCAGTACTTC. This chain links TRBV5-1 with TRBJ2-7; D possibly uses TRBD1 or TRBD2 (5 bases each). Trimming took off 2 bases at V and 3 bases at J, with 12 bases between the two ends. Germline V CDR1 and CDR2: SGHRS, YFSETQ. The CDR3 covers 14 residues.

The chain links TRBV19 to TRBJ1-2; D gene uncertain. Trimming stripped 2 bases from V and 3 bases from J, with 13 bases between. The CDR3 sequence is 15 residues long. The germline gives CDR1 LNHDA, CDR2 SQIVND (reference sequence). CDR3 residues: CASSISRSEYYGYTF. The DNA for the CDR3 is TGTGCCAGTAGTATATCCCGATCCGAGTACTATGGCTACACCTTC.

This clone was seen only once. The V and J genes are TRBV7-2 and TRBJ2-3; no definite D call. The CDR3 length is 15 residues. Looked up from germline, CDR1 is SGHTA and CDR2 is FQGNSA. Trimming pared 5 bases from V and 6 bases from J, leaving 18 bases between. The CDR3 sequence is CASSPTPASRDTQYF. In DNA, the CDR3 is TGTGCCAGCAGCCCAACGCCCGCCTCGAGGGATACGCAGTATTTT.

The chain links TRBV6-1 to TRBJ2-5; 12 nucleotides align to TRBD1. Germline lookup yields CDR1 MNHNS and CDR2 SASEGT. V was pared by 3 bases and J by 1 base, with 3 bases of the junction left unmatched. The CDR3 runs 16 residues. CDR3 bases: TGTGCCAGCAGTGACCGGGACAGGGGGCTCCAAGAGACCCAGTACTTC. It translates to CASSDRDRGLQETQYF.

The J gene is TRBJ2-2, the V gene TRBV7-9; unclear D gene. Germline assignment: CDR1 SEHNR and CDR2 FQNEAQ (reference sequence). With 3 bases removed from V and 4 bases from J, the gap between germline ends came to 12 bases. The CDR3 covers 15 residues. The CDR3 here is CASSFPASVTGELFF. The CDR3 nucleotides read TGTGCCAGCAGCTTCCCGGCCTCTGTCACCGGGGAGCTGTTTTTT.

In DNA form, the CDR3 reads TGCGCCAGCAGCCTTCGACAGGGAGGCACTGAAGCTTTCTTT. Amino acid sequence: CASSLRQGGTEAFF. This chain links TRBV5-1 with TRBJ1-1; 7 nucleotides agree with TRBD1. Germline-derived CDR1 and CDR2 are SGHRS and YFSETQ. V lost 4 bases and J lost 4; bases outside the gene matches: 7. The CDR3 consists of 14 residues.

This clone has a handful of counts. The CDR3 nucleotides read TGTGCCAGCAGCTACAGGGAAAACAATTCACCCCTCCACTTT. Amino acid sequence: CASSYRENNSPLHF. The chain links TRBV7-2 to TRBJ1-6; the D gene is possibly TRBD1 (6 bases). Trimming shortened V by 4 bases and J by 7 bases, and 11 bases separated the two germline ends. CDR3 length: 14 residues. Germline V gene lookup returns CDR1 SGHTA and CDR2 FQGNSA.

This chain joins TRBV10-1 and TRBJ2-2; D is possibly TRBD1 or TRBD2 (6 bases each). The CDR3 is made up of 19 amino acids. The germline CDR1 and CDR2 sequences are WNHNN and SYGVQD (reference sequence). V was cut by 0 bases and J by 1 base, with 18 bases left in between. The CDR3 coding sequence is TGCGCCAGCAGTGAGTCCGGGGGCATGGATCTTGAGAACACCGGGGAGCTGTTTTTT. This gives the protein CASSESGGMDLENTGELFF.

V and J are TRBV7-9 and TRBJ2-5, with TRBD1 as a possible D gene (6 bases). Germline V CDR1 and CDR2: SEHNR, FQNEAQ (reference sequence). V gave up 4 bases and J gave up 5 bases, with 17 bases separating them. The CDR3 is 15 amino acids. The CDR3 DNA follows: TGTGCCAGCAGCTGGTTACAGGGTATTGCGGAGACCCAGTACTTC. Translated: CASSWLQGIAETQYF.

V is TRBV30 and J is TRBJ2-3; D gene unclear. The CDR3 has 12 residues. Trimming shortened V by 0 bases and J by 4 bases, and 5 bases separated the two germline ends. Germline assignment: CDR1 GTSNPN and CDR2 SVGIG (reference sequence). The CDR3 reads CAWSVGADTQYF. The CDR3 nucleotides are TGTGCCTGGAGTGTTGGGGCAGATACGCAGTATTTT.

The rearrangement joins TRBV4-3 to TRBJ2-2; D possibly corresponds to TRBD1 (5 bases). The CDR3 extends over 14 amino acids. Germline V gene lookup returns CDR1 LGHNA and CDR2 YSLEER. The V end lost 2 bases, the J end lost 1 base, and 5 bases lay between the germline ends. The CDR3 bases are TGCGCCAGCAGCCAACAGGGGAACACCGGGGAGCTGTTTTTT. Amino acids: CASSQQGNTGELFF.

The chain carries TRBV14 and TRBJ2-1, with 7 bases fitting TRBD2. Trimming took 1 base from V and 7 from J; bases not matched to a gene: 13. CDR1 and CDR2 from the germline V gene are SGHDN and FVKESK. The CDR3 totals 17 residues. CDR3 region: CASSQVGETSMGNEQFF. The DNA for the CDR3 is TGTGCCAGCAGCCAAGTGGGCGAGACTAGCATGGGTAATGAGCAGTTCTTC. Filled out from reference TRBV14 and TRBJ2-1, the complete variable domain reads EAGVTQFPSHSVIEKGQTVTLRCDPISGHDNLYWYRRVMGKEIKFLLHFVKESKQDESGMPNNRFLAERTGGTYSTLKVQPAELEDSGVYFCASSQVGETSMGNEQFFGPGTRLTVL.